The present T cell receptor beta chain was sequenced within a study of T cells in tuberculosis. General study points: A GMM-specific repertoire classifier reached around 85% accuracy, AUROC more than 0.8. Shorter CDR3-alpha in active tuberculosis partly drove smaller distances.

Germline CDR1 reads SGHDN; CDR2 reads FVKESK. This CDR3 is built from 18 residues. V gave up 5 bases and J gave up 0 bases; unmatched junction bases: 16. In regard to this clone: The antigen remains unidentified.

Profiling relied on immunoSEQ multiplex PCR, and the TCRdb table lists in-frame clones only, not all of them. The repertoire consists of tens of thousands of clones, with about 95% occurring once and the leading ten covering less than 9.5%. Input material: PBMCs. The origin of this receptor is a donor between 10 and 35 years old with latent tuberculosis or without tuberculosis infection. The J gene is TRBJ2-7, the V gene TRBV14, with 7 bases that match TRBD2. The CDR3 protein is CASSGLGTLAGDSYEQYF. CDR3 coding DNA: TGTGCCAGCAGCGGGTTGGGTACGTTGGCGGGAGACTCCTACGAGCAGTACTTC.